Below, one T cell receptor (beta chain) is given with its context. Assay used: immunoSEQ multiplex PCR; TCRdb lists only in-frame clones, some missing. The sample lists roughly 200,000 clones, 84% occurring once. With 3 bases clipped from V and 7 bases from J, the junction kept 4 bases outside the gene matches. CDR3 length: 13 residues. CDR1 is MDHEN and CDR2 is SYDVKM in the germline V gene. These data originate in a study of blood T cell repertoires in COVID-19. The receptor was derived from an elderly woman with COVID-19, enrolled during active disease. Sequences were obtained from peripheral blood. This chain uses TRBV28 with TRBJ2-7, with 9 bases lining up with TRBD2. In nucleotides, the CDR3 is TGTGCCAGCAGTTTCAGCGGGAGGCGGGAGCAGTACTTC. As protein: CASSFSGRREQYF.